This paragraph reports one T cell receptor beta chain. TCRdb keeps only in-frame clones here, not all; method: immunoSEQ multiplex PCR. The sample carries about 88,000 clones, roughly 93% recorded once. This entry is derived from a study of technical replicates of blood from four donors. This CDR3 is built from 17 residues. From germline, CDR1 is SGDLS and CDR2 YYNGEE. V gene TRBV9 combines with J gene TRBJ2-5; possibly TRBD1 for D (5 bases). With the DNA end fitting TRBJ2-7 better, the J assignment may be wrong. The source material was T cells isolated from PBMCs. This sequence originates from a human donor in good health. The CDR3 reads CASSVEGRNGLPYEQYF. The CDR3 region has the DNA TGTGCCAGCAGCGTAGAGGGGCGGAACGGCCTTCCTTACGAGCAGTACTTC.